Presented here are 11 T cell receptor beta chains from one specimen sequenced in a study of response to subunit inactivated influenza vaccine. A single record per CDR3 protein comes from TCRdb applying MiXCR to the RT-PCR reads. The sample records hundreds of thousands of distinct CDR3 sequences, 16% being singletons. Sequencing was performed on CD4+ T cells sorted from PBMCs, taken about 23 months after vaccination. Receptors originate from a man between 50 and 75 years old who received an inactivated influenza vaccine.

This clonotype has only a few counts. V usage is TRBV12-3 or TRBV12-4 and J usage is TRBJ2-3, with D tentatively TRBD2 (5 bases). The CDR3 has 14 residues. Trimming took off 4 bases at V and 1 base at J, with 9 bases between the two ends. The CDR3 loop reads CASSSEVGTDTQYF. The CDR3 bases are TGTGCCAGCAGTTCGGAGGTTGGCACAGATACGCAGTATTTT.

This clonotype was seen ten or more times. The chain is built from TRBV12-3 or TRBV12-4 and TRBJ2-5; 8 bases align to TRBD2. Germline trimming cut 6 bases from V and 1 base from J; bases unmatched to any gene: 7. The CDR3 spans 15 residues. The CDR3 spells CASSIAAGGQETQYF. CDR3 sequence (DNA): TGTGCCAGCAGCATCGCTGCGGGGGGCCAAGAGACCCAGTACTTC.

This chain connects TRBV6-2 or TRBV6-3 to TRBJ2-1; 12 bases are a match to TRBD2. V shed 5 bases and J 3 bases; nucleotides not matched to a gene: 5. The germline V gene has CDR1 MNHEY and CDR2 SVGEGT. CDR3 length equals 16 residues. This chain's CDR3 is CASSMRTSGNYNEQFF. The CDR3 DNA follows: TGTGCCAGCAGTATGAGGACTAGCGGGAACTACAATGAGCAGTTCTTC.

The chain has TRBV12-3 or TRBV12-4 and TRBJ2-3; D is ambiguous. CDR3 size: 15 residues. V was clipped by 5 bases and J by 0 bases, with 12 bases between them. This chain's CDR3 is CASSRRVGSTDTQYF. The CDR3, as DNA: TGTGCCAGCAGTCGAAGGGTCGGTAGCACAGATACGCAGTATTTT.

A few counts support this clonotype. This rearrangement joins TRBV20-1 to TRBJ2-3; no clear D gene. Trimming stripped 3 bases from V and 6 bases from J, with 16 bases between. There are 14 residues in the CDR3. CDR1 is DFQATT and CDR2 is SNEGSKA in the germline V gene (reference sequence). CDR3 loop: CSASQRSRSDTQYF. In DNA, the CDR3 is TGCAGTGCTAGCCAACGGTCCCGGTCGGATACGCAGTATTTT.

This sequence joins TRBV11-2 and TRBJ2-3, with no clear D. The V and J ends lost 5 bases and 2 bases respectively, with 11 bases between them. CDR1 SGHAT and CDR2 FQNNGV come from the germline V gene. This CDR3 contains 14 residues. CDR3 bases: TGTGCCAGCAGCCCCCGGGTCAACACAGATACGCAGTATTTT. Its translation: CASSPRVNTDTQYF.

The chain combines TRBV4-3 with TRBJ1-2; D perhaps matches TRBD1 (6 bases). Trimming left V 4 bases short and J 4 bases short, with 16 bases between. In germline, CDR1 is LGHNA, CDR2 YSLEER. This CDR3 comprises 15 residues. CDR3: CASSPRGGTIYGYTF. CDR3 nucleotide sequence: TGCGCCAGCAGCCCTCGAGGGGGGACCATCTATGGCTACACCTTC.

In this sample, this clonotype turned up a few times. This chain joins TRBV5-1 and TRBJ2-3; D possibly matches TRBD1 or TRBD2 (5 bases each). Per germline, CDR1 SGHRS and CDR2 YFSETQ. This CDR3 comprises 14 residues. Trimming cost V 2 bases and J 2 bases, with 9 bases left between them. Written as DNA, the CDR3 is TGCGCCAGCAGCTTTCTAGGGACCACAGATACGCAGTATTTT. This sequence encodes CASSFLGTTDTQYF.

V usage is TRBV15 and J usage is TRBJ2-2; D ambiguous. Germline values: CDR1 LNHNV, CDR2 YYDKDF (reference sequence). The V end lost 3 bases, the J end lost 6 bases, and 11 bases lay between the germline ends. The CDR3 is 14 residues long. This CDR3 reads CATSSGEMAGELFF. The CDR3 DNA is TGTGCCACCAGCAGTGGTGAGATGGCCGGGGAGCTGTTTTTT.

This clonotype appeared a few times. The V and J genes are TRBV15 and TRBJ1-3; unclear D gene. Germline values: CDR1 LNHNV, CDR2 YYDKDF (reference sequence). This CDR3 contains 11 residues. Deletions cut 6 bases from V and 6 bases from J, with 6 bases between. The chain's CDR3 is CATRILNTIYF. The CDR3 nucleotides are TGTGCCACCAGGATCCTAAACACCATATATTTT.

This chain connects TRBV5-1 to TRBJ2-1; D not certain. This CDR3 is 15 amino acids long. Germline V gene sequence: CDR1 SGHRS, CDR2 YFSETQ. Trimming left V 0 bases short and J 4 bases short, with 11 bases between. CDR3 region: CASSLERVPYNEQFF. The CDR3 bases are TGCGCCAGCAGCTTGGAAAGGGTCCCATACAATGAGCAGTTCTTC.